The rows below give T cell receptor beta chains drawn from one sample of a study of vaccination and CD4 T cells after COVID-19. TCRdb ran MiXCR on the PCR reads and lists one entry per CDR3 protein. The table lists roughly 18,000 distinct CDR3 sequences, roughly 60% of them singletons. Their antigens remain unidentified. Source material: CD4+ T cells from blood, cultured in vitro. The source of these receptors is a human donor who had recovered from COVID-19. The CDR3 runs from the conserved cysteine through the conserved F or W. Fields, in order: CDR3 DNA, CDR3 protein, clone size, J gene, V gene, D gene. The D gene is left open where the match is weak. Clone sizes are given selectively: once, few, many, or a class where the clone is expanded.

cdr3_nt: TGCAGTACCCGAGAAATGACAGGGCGTCAGCCCCAGCATTTT
cdr3_aa: CSTREMTGRQPQHF
clone_size: -
j_call: TRBJ1-5
v_call: TRBV20-1
d_call: TRBD1

cdr3_nt: TGCAGTGCTGTTATAGCGGGAGCGAGAAAGACCCAGTACTTC
cdr3_aa: CSAVIAGARKTQYF
clone_size: once
j_call: TRBJ2-5
v_call: TRBV20-1
d_call: TRBD2

cdr3_nt: TGCAGTGCCGTGACAGGGGGGTACGGCTATGGCTACACCTTC
cdr3_aa: CSAVTGGYGYGYTF
clone_size: -
j_call: TRBJ1-2
v_call: TRBV20-1
d_call: TRBD1

cdr3_nt: TGCAGTGCTAGAATCCTAGGGTTTGATGAAAAACTGTTTTTT
cdr3_aa: CSARILGFDEKLFF
clone_size: large
j_call: TRBJ1-4
v_call: TRBV20-1
d_call: -

cdr3_nt: TGTGCCAGCAGTTCTGAACAGGGAAACAGGCTGTTTTTT
cdr3_aa: CASSSEQGNRLFF
clone_size: -
j_call: TRBJ2-2
v_call: TRBV6-5
d_call: -

cdr3_nt: TGTGCCAGCAGTGGGACGGGACAGCAGTACTTC
cdr3_aa: CASSGTGQQYF
clone_size: -
j_call: TRBJ2-4
v_call: TRBV6-1
d_call: TRBD1

cdr3_nt: TGTGCCAGCAGCCCCGGACTAGCGGTTATCGGCGAGCAGTACTTC
cdr3_aa: CASSPGLAVIGEQYF
clone_size: -
j_call: TRBJ2-7
v_call: TRBV7-9
d_call: TRBD2

cdr3_nt: TGTGCCAGCAGTGACTCGGGCTTAGCGGGCAACAATGAGCAGTTCTTC
cdr3_aa: CASSDSGLAGNNEQFF
clone_size: -
j_call: TRBJ2-1
v_call: TRBV6-4
d_call: TRBD2

cdr3_nt: TGCGCCAGCAGCTTCGGGACTGATAATGAAAAACTGTTTTTT
cdr3_aa: CASSFGTDNEKLFF
clone_size: -
j_call: TRBJ1-4
v_call: TRBV5-1
d_call: -

cdr3_nt: TGCAGTGCTAGACCCGGGACCCCGTCTGGCTACACCTTC
cdr3_aa: CSARPGTPSGYTF
clone_size: -
j_call: TRBJ1-2
v_call: TRBV20-1
d_call: -

cdr3_nt: TGTGCCATCAGTGTCCAACAGGGGGCTAATGGCTACACCTTC
cdr3_aa: CAISVQQGANGYTF
clone_size: few
j_call: TRBJ1-2
v_call: TRBV10-3
d_call: TRBD1

cdr3_nt: TGTGCCAGCAGTGGACGTGCGGGAGTGTCAGATACGCAGTATTTT
cdr3_aa: CASSGRAGVSDTQYF
clone_size: -
j_call: TRBJ2-3
v_call: TRBV6-1
d_call: TRBD2

cdr3_nt: TGCGCCAGCAGTGAATCAGGGGTAGATACGCAGTATTTT
cdr3_aa: CASSESGVDTQYF
clone_size: -
j_call: TRBJ2-3
v_call: TRBV10-1
d_call: -

cdr3_nt: TGTGCCATCAGTGAGGGTATCGCGAGCGGGAGGGGAGGCGAGCAGTACTTC
cdr3_aa: CAISEGIASGRGGEQYF
clone_size: -
j_call: TRBJ2-7
v_call: TRBV10-3
d_call: TRBD2

cdr3_nt: TGTGCCAGTAGTATCAGTTGGGGGGTGCAGTATTTT
cdr3_aa: CASSISWGVQYF
clone_size: few
j_call: TRBJ2-3
v_call: TRBV19
d_call: -

cdr3_nt: TGTGCCAGCAGCTTAATTCGGGCCGGGGAGCTGTTTTTT
cdr3_aa: CASSLIRAGELFF
clone_size: -
j_call: TRBJ2-2
v_call: TRBV11-2
d_call: -

cdr3_nt: TGTGCCAGCAGTCTACAGGGGACCAATCAGCCCCAGCATTTT
cdr3_aa: CASSLQGTNQPQHF
clone_size: few
j_call: TRBJ1-5
v_call: TRBV2
d_call: TRBD1

cdr3_nt: TGCAGTGTCCCGGAGACAGGGGTCGAAAAACTGTTTTTT
cdr3_aa: CSVPETGVEKLFF
clone_size: -
j_call: TRBJ1-4
v_call: TRBV20-1
d_call: TRBD1

cdr3_nt: TGTGCCAGCAGCTTGGGGACACCGACCGATTACAATGAGCAGTTCTTC
cdr3_aa: CASSLGTPTDYNEQFF
clone_size: -
j_call: TRBJ2-1
v_call: TRBV5-4
d_call: -

cdr3_nt: TGTGCCAGCAGCCAAGGGGAGGTGCGCCATGGCTACACCTTC
cdr3_aa: CASSQGEVRHGYTF
clone_size: -
j_call: TRBJ1-2
v_call: TRBV3-1
d_call: -

cdr3_nt: TGTGCCATCAGGGGGGAGGGGAGAGGAGAGACCCAGTACTTC
cdr3_aa: CAIRGEGRGETQYF
clone_size: few
j_call: TRBJ2-5
v_call: TRBV10-3
d_call: TRBD2

cdr3_nt: TGTGCCACCAGTCGACAGGGACAACGGGAGACCCAGTACTTC
cdr3_aa: CATSRQGQRETQYF
clone_size: few
j_call: TRBJ2-5
v_call: TRBV24-1
d_call: TRBD1

cdr3_nt: TGTGCCAGCAGTGGACAGGGAATCACCGGGGAGCTGTTTTTT
cdr3_aa: CASSGQGITGELFF
clone_size: -
j_call: TRBJ2-2
v_call: TRBV25-1
d_call: TRBD1

cdr3_nt: TGTGCCAGCAGTTCGGGGACCCAGTACTTC
cdr3_aa: CASSSGTQYF
clone_size: once
j_call: TRBJ2-5
v_call: TRBV2
d_call: -

cdr3_nt: TGCAGTGGCGGGGCCAGTCGGACAGATACGCAGTATTTT
cdr3_aa: CSGGASRTDTQYF
clone_size: few
j_call: TRBJ2-3
v_call: TRBV20-1
d_call: -

cdr3_nt: TGTGCCACCAGTGACAGTCGGTCCAACTATGGCTACACCTTC
cdr3_aa: CATSDSRSNYGYTF
clone_size: -
j_call: TRBJ1-2
v_call: TRBV24-1
d_call: -

cdr3_nt: TGTGCCAGCAGCCACAACAGGGGGCTGGGCACTGAAGCTTTCTTT
cdr3_aa: CASSHNRGLGTEAFF
clone_size: -
j_call: TRBJ1-1
v_call: TRBV11-2
d_call: TRBD1

cdr3_nt: TGCGCCAGCAGCATCGGACGGTCTGTCTCCGGGGAGCTGTTTTTT
cdr3_aa: CASSIGRSVSGELFF
clone_size: -
j_call: TRBJ2-2
v_call: TRBV5-1
d_call: -

cdr3_nt: TGTGCCAGCAGTTATCCTAGCGGGTCGTATCTAGCCAAAAACATTCAGTACTTC
cdr3_aa: CASSYPSGSYLAKNIQYF
clone_size: once
j_call: TRBJ2-4
v_call: TRBV6-2/TRBV6-3
d_call: TRBD2

cdr3_nt: TGTGCCAGCAGCTTAGCGGGAGGGCCCGTGGAGACCCAGTACTTC
cdr3_aa: CASSLAGGPVETQYF
clone_size: -
j_call: TRBJ2-5
v_call: TRBV11-2
d_call: TRBD2

cdr3_nt: TGTGCCAGCAGTTTAAATCGAGGCGCAGGGGGCGGCTATGGCTACACCTTC
cdr3_aa: CASSLNRGAGGGYGYTF
clone_size: -
j_call: TRBJ1-2
v_call: TRBV12-3/TRBV12-4
d_call: TRBD1